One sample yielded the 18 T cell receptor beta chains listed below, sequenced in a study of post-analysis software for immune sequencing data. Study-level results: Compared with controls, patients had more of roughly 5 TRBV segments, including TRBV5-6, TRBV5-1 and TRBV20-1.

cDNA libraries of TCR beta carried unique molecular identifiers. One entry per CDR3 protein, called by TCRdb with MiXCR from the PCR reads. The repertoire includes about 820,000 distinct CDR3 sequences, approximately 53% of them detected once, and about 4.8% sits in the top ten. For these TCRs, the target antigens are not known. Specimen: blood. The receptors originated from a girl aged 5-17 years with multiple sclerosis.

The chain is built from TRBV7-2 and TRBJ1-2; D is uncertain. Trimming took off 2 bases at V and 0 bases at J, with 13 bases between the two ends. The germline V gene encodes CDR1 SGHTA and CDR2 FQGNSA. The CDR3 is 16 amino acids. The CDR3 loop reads CASSLFPSGANYGYTF. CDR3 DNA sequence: TGTGCCAGCAGCTTATTCCCCTCGGGAGCTAACTATGGCTACACCTTC.

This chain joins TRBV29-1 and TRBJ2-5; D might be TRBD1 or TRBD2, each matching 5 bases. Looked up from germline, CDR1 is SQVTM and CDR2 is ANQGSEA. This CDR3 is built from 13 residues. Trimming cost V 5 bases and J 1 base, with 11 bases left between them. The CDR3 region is CSVFGTGQETQYF. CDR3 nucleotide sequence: TGCAGCGTTTTCGGGACGGGCCAAGAGACCCAGTACTTC.

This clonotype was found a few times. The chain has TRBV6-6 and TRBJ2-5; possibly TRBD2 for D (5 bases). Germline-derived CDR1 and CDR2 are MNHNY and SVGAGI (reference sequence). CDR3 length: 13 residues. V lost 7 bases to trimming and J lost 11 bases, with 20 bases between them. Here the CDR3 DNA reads TGTGCCAGCAACGAACTAGGATCCTCGTGGCAGTACTTC. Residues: CASNELGSSWQYF.

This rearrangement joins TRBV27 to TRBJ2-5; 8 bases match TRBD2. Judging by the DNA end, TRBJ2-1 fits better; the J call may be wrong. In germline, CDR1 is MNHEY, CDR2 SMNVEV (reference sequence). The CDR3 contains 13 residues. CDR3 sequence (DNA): TGTGCCAGCAGCCCACTAGCGGAAGAGACCCAGTTCTTC. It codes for CASSPLAEETQFF.

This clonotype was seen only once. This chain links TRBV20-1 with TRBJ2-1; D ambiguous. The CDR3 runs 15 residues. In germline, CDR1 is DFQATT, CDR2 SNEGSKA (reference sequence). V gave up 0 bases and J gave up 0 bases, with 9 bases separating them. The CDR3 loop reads CSARDTPSSYNEQFF. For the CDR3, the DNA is TGCAGTGCTAGAGACACACCGAGCTCCTACAATGAGCAGTTCTTC.

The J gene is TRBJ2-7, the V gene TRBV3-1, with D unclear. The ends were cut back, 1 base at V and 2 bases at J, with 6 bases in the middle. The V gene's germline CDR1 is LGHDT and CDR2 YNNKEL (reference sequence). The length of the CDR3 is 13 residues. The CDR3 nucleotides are TGTGCCAGCAGCCAAGCCCAGACCTACGAGCAGTACTTC. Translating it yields CASSQAQTYEQYF.

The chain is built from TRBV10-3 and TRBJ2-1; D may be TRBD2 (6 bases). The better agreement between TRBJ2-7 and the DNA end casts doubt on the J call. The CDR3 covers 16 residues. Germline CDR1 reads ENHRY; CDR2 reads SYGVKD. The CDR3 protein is CAIRVGGDRSYNEQYF. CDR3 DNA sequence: TGTGCCATCAGGGTCGGGGGAGACCGCTCCTACAATGAGCAGTACTTC.

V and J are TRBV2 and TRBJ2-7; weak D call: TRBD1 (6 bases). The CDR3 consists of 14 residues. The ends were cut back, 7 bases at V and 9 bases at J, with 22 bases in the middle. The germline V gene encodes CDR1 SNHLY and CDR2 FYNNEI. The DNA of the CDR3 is TGTGCCAGCATTAGAGAGACAGGCGGTCTGGGGCAGTACTTC. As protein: CASIRETGGLGQYF.

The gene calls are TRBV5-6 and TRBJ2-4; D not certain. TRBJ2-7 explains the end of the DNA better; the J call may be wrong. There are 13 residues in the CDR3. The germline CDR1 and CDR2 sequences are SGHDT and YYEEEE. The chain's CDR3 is CASSLPNIDEQYF. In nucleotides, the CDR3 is TGTGCCAGCAGCTTGCCCAACATAGACGAGCAGTACTTC.

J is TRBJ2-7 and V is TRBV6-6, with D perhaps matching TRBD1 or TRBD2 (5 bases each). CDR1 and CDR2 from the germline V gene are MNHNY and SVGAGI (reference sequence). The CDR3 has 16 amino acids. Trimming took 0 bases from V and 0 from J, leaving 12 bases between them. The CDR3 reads CASSYSREGLSYEQYF. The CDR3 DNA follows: TGTGCCAGCAGTTACTCGAGAGAGGGGCTCTCCTACGAGCAGTACTTC.

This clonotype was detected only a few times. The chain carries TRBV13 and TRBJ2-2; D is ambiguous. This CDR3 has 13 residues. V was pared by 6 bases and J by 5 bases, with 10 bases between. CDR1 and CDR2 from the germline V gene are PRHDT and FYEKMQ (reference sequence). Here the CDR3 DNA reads TGTGCCAGCAGTCACCTAGGGACCGGGGAGCTGTTTTTT. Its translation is CASSHLGTGELFF.

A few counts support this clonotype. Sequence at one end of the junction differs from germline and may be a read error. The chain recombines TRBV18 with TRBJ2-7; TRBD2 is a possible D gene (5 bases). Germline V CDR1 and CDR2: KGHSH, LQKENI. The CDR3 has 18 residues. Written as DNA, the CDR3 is TGTGCCAGCTCACCACTCCCTCGGGGAAACCCAAGTCGAAATGAGCGGTTCTTC. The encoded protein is CASSPLPRGNPSRNERFF.

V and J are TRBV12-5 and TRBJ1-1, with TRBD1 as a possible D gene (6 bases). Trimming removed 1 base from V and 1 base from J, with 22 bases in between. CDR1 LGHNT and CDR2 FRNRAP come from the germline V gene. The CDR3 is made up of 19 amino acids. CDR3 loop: CASGLGYSMAGEGNTEAFF. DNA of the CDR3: TGTGCTAGTGGTTTGGGATACAGTATGGCAGGGGAAGGGAACACTGAAGCTTTCTTT.

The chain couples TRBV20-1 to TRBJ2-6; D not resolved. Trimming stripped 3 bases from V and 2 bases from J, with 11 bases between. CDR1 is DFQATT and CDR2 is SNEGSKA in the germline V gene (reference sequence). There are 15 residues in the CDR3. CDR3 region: CSASLGLPGANVLTF. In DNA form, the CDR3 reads TGCAGTGCTAGTTTAGGGTTGCCTGGGGCCAACGTCCTGACTTTC.

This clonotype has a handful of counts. CDR3 nucleotide sequence: TGCGCCAGCACCTACGGATCGGGCAATGAGCAGTTCTTC. Translation gives CASTYGSGNEQFF. The chain links TRBV5-1 to TRBJ2-1; D unclear. Germline CDR1 is SGHRS and CDR2 is YFSETQ. V lost 6 bases and J lost 6, with 13 bases in between. The length of the CDR3 is 13 residues. Combining the CDR3 with reference TRBV5-1 and TRBJ2-1 gives the whole variable domain KAGVTQTPRYLIKTRGQQVTLSCSPISGHRSVSWYQQTPGQGLQFLFEYFSETQRNKGNFPGRFSGRQFSNSRSEMNVSTLELGDSALYLCASTYGSGNEQFFGPGTRLTVL.

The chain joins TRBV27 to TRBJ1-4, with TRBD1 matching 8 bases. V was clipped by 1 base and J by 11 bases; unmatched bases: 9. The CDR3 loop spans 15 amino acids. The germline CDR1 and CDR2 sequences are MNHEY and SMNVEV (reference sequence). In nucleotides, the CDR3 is TGTGCCAGCAGTTTATGGAACGGACAGGGATCGAAACTGTTTTTT. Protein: CASSLWNGQGSKLFF.

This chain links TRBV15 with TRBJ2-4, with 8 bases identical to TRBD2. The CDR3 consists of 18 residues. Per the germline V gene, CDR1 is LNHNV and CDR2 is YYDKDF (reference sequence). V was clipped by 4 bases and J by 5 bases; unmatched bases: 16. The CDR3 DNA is TGTGCCACCAGCACAACTCGACTGGGAGCGGGGGAGCAAAACATTCAGTACTTC. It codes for CATSTTRLGAGEQNIQYF.

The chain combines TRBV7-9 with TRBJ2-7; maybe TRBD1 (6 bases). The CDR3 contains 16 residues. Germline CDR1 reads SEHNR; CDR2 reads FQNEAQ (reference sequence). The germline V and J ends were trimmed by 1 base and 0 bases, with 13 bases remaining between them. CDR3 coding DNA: TGTGCCAGCAGCTTAGGAACGAACAGGGCCTCCTACGAGCAGTACTTC. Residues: CASSLGTNRASYEQYF.